This T cell receptor beta chain was retrieved from a study of STAT5B mutations in CD4+ large granular lymphocyte leukemia. Data came from immunoSEQ multiplex PCR; TCRdb stores just in-frame clones and leaves some out. Of tens of thousands of clones listed, over 70% are singletons. The CDR3 is 16 amino acids. The V and J ends lost 4 bases and 0 bases respectively, with 15 bases between them. Per the germline V gene, CDR1 is MNHEY and CDR2 is SVGAGI. Healthy controls were blood donor buffy coats. The genes are TRBV6-5 and TRBJ2-5, with D possibly TRBD1 on 6 matching bases. The sequenced sample consisted of CD4+ T cells from blood buffy coats. This receptor was identified in a human donor in good health. CDR3 amino acids: CASSWGTRGNQETQYF. The CDR3 DNA reads TGTGCCAGCAGTTGGGGGACCAGGGGAAACCAAGAGACCCAGTACTTC.